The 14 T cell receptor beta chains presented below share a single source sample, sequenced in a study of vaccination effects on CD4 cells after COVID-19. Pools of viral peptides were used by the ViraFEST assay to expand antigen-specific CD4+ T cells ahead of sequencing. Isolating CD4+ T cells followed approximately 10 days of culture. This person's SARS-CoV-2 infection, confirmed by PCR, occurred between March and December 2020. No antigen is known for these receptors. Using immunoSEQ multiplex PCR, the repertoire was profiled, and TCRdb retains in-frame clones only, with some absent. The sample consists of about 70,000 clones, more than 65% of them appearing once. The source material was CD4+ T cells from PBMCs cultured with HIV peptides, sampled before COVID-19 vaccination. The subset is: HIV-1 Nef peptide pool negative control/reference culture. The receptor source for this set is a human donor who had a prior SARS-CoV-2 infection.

Here the CDR3 reads CASMAWTQNIQYF. The CDR3 DNA reads as TGTGCCAGTATGGCATGGACTCAAAACATTCAGTACTTC. The rearrangement uses TRBV19 and TRBJ2-4, with D perhaps matching TRBD2 (5 bases). The V gene lost 7 bases and the J gene lost 5 bases, with 12 bases spanning the gap. The CDR3 extends over 13 amino acids. CDR1 and CDR2 (germline): LNHDA, SQIVND (reference sequence).

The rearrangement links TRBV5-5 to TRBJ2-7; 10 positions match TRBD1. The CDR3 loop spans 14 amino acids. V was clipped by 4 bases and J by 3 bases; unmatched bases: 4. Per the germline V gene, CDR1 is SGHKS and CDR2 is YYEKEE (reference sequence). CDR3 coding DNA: TGTGCCAGCAGCCTGAGGACAGGGGGCTACGAGCAGTACTTC. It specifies CASSLRTGGYEQYF.

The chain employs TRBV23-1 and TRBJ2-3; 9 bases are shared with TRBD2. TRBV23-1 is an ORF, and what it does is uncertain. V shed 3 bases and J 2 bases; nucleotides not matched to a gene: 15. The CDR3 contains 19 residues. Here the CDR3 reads CASSQPWGSGGFITDTQYF. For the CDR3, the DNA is TGCGCCAGCAGTCAGCCGTGGGGTAGCGGGGGATTTATCACAGATACGCAGTATTTT.

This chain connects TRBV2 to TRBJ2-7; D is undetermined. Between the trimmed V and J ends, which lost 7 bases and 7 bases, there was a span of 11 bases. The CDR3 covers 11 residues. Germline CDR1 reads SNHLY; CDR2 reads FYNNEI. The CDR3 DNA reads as TGTGCCAGCAAGGTGGACCTGGAGCAGTACTTC. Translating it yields CASKVDLEQYF. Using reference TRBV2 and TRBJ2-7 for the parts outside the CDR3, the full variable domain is EPEVTQTPSHQVTQMGQEVILRCVPISNHLYFYWYRQILGQKVEFLVSFYNNEISEKSEIFDDQFSVERPDGSNFTLKIRSTKLEDSAMYFCASKVDLEQYFGPGTRLTVT.

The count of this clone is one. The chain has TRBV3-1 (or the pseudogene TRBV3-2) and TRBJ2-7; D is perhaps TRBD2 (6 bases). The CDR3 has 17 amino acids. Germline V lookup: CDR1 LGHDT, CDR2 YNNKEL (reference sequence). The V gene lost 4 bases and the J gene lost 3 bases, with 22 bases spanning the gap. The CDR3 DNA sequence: TGTGCCAGCAGCCCCTCTCACTGGAAGCGGAGGGACTACGAGCAGTACTTC. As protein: CASSPSHWKRRDYEQYF.

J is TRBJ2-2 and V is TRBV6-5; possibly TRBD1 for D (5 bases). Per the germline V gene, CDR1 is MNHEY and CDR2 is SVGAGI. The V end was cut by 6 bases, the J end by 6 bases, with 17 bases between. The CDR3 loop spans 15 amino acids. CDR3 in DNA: TGTGCCAGCAGGTTACCAGGGAAGCCCGCCGGGGAGCTGTTTTTT. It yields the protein CASRLPGKPAGELFF.

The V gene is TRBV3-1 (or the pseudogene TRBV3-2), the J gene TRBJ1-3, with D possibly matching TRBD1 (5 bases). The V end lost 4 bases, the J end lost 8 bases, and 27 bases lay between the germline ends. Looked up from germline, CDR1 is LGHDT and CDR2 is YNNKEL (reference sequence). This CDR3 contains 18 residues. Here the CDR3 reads CASSPVLGPAGLRDTIYF. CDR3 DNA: TGTGCCAGCAGCCCGGTTTTGGGGCCCGCAGGGCTTAGAGACACCATATATTTT.

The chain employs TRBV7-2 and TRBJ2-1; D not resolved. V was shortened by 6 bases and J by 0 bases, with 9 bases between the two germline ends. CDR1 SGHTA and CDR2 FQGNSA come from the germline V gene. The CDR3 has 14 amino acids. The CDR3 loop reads CASSYSNSYNEQFF. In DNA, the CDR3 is TGTGCCAGCAGTTACAGCAACTCCTACAATGAGCAGTTCTTC.

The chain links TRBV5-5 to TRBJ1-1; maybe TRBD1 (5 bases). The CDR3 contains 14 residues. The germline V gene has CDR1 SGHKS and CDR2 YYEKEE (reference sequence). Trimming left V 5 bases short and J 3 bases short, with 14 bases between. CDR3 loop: CASRLFGGDTEAFF. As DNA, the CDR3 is TGTGCCAGCAGACTTTTTGGGGGGGACACTGAAGCTTTCTTT.

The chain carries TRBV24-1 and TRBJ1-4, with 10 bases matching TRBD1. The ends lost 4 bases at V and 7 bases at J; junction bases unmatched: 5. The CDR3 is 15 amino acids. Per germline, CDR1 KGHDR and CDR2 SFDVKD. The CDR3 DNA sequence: TGTGCCACCAGTGACCCGGGACAGGGGAGTGAAAAACTGTTTTTT. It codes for CATSDPGQGSEKLFF.

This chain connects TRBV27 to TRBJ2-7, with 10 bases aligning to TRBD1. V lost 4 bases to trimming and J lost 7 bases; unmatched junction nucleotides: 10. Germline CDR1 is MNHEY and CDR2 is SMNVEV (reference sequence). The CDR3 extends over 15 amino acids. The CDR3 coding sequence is TGTGCCAGCAGTTGGGGGGACAGGGGTAGCGGAGAGCAGTACTTC. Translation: CASSWGDRGSGEQYF.

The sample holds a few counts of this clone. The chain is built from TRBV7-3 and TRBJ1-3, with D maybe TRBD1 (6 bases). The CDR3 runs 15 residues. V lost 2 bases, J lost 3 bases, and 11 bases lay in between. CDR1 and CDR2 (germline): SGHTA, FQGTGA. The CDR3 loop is CASSLQGTFGNTIYF. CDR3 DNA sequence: TGTGCCAGCAGCTTACAGGGGACCTTTGGAAACACCATATATTTT. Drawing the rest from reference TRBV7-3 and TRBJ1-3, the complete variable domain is GAGVSQTPSNKVTEKGKYVELRCDPISGHTALYWYRQSLGQGPEFLIYFQGTGAADDSGLPNDRFFAVRPEGSVSTLKIQRTERGDSAVYLCASSLQGTFGNTIYFGEGSWLTVV.

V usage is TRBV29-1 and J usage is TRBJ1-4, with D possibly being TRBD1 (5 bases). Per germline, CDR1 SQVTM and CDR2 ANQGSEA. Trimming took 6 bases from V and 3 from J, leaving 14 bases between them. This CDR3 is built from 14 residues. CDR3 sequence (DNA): TGCAGCGTCCCGCTCTGGGGGTCTAATGAAAAACTGTTTTTT. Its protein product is CSVPLWGSNEKLFF.

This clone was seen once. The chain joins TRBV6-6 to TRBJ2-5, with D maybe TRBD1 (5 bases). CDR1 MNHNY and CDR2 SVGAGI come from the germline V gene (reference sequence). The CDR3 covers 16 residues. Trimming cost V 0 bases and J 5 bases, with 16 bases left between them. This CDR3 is CASSYSEQGPWETQYF. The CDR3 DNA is TGTGCCAGCAGTTACTCTGAGCAGGGTCCATGGGAGACCCAGTACTTC.